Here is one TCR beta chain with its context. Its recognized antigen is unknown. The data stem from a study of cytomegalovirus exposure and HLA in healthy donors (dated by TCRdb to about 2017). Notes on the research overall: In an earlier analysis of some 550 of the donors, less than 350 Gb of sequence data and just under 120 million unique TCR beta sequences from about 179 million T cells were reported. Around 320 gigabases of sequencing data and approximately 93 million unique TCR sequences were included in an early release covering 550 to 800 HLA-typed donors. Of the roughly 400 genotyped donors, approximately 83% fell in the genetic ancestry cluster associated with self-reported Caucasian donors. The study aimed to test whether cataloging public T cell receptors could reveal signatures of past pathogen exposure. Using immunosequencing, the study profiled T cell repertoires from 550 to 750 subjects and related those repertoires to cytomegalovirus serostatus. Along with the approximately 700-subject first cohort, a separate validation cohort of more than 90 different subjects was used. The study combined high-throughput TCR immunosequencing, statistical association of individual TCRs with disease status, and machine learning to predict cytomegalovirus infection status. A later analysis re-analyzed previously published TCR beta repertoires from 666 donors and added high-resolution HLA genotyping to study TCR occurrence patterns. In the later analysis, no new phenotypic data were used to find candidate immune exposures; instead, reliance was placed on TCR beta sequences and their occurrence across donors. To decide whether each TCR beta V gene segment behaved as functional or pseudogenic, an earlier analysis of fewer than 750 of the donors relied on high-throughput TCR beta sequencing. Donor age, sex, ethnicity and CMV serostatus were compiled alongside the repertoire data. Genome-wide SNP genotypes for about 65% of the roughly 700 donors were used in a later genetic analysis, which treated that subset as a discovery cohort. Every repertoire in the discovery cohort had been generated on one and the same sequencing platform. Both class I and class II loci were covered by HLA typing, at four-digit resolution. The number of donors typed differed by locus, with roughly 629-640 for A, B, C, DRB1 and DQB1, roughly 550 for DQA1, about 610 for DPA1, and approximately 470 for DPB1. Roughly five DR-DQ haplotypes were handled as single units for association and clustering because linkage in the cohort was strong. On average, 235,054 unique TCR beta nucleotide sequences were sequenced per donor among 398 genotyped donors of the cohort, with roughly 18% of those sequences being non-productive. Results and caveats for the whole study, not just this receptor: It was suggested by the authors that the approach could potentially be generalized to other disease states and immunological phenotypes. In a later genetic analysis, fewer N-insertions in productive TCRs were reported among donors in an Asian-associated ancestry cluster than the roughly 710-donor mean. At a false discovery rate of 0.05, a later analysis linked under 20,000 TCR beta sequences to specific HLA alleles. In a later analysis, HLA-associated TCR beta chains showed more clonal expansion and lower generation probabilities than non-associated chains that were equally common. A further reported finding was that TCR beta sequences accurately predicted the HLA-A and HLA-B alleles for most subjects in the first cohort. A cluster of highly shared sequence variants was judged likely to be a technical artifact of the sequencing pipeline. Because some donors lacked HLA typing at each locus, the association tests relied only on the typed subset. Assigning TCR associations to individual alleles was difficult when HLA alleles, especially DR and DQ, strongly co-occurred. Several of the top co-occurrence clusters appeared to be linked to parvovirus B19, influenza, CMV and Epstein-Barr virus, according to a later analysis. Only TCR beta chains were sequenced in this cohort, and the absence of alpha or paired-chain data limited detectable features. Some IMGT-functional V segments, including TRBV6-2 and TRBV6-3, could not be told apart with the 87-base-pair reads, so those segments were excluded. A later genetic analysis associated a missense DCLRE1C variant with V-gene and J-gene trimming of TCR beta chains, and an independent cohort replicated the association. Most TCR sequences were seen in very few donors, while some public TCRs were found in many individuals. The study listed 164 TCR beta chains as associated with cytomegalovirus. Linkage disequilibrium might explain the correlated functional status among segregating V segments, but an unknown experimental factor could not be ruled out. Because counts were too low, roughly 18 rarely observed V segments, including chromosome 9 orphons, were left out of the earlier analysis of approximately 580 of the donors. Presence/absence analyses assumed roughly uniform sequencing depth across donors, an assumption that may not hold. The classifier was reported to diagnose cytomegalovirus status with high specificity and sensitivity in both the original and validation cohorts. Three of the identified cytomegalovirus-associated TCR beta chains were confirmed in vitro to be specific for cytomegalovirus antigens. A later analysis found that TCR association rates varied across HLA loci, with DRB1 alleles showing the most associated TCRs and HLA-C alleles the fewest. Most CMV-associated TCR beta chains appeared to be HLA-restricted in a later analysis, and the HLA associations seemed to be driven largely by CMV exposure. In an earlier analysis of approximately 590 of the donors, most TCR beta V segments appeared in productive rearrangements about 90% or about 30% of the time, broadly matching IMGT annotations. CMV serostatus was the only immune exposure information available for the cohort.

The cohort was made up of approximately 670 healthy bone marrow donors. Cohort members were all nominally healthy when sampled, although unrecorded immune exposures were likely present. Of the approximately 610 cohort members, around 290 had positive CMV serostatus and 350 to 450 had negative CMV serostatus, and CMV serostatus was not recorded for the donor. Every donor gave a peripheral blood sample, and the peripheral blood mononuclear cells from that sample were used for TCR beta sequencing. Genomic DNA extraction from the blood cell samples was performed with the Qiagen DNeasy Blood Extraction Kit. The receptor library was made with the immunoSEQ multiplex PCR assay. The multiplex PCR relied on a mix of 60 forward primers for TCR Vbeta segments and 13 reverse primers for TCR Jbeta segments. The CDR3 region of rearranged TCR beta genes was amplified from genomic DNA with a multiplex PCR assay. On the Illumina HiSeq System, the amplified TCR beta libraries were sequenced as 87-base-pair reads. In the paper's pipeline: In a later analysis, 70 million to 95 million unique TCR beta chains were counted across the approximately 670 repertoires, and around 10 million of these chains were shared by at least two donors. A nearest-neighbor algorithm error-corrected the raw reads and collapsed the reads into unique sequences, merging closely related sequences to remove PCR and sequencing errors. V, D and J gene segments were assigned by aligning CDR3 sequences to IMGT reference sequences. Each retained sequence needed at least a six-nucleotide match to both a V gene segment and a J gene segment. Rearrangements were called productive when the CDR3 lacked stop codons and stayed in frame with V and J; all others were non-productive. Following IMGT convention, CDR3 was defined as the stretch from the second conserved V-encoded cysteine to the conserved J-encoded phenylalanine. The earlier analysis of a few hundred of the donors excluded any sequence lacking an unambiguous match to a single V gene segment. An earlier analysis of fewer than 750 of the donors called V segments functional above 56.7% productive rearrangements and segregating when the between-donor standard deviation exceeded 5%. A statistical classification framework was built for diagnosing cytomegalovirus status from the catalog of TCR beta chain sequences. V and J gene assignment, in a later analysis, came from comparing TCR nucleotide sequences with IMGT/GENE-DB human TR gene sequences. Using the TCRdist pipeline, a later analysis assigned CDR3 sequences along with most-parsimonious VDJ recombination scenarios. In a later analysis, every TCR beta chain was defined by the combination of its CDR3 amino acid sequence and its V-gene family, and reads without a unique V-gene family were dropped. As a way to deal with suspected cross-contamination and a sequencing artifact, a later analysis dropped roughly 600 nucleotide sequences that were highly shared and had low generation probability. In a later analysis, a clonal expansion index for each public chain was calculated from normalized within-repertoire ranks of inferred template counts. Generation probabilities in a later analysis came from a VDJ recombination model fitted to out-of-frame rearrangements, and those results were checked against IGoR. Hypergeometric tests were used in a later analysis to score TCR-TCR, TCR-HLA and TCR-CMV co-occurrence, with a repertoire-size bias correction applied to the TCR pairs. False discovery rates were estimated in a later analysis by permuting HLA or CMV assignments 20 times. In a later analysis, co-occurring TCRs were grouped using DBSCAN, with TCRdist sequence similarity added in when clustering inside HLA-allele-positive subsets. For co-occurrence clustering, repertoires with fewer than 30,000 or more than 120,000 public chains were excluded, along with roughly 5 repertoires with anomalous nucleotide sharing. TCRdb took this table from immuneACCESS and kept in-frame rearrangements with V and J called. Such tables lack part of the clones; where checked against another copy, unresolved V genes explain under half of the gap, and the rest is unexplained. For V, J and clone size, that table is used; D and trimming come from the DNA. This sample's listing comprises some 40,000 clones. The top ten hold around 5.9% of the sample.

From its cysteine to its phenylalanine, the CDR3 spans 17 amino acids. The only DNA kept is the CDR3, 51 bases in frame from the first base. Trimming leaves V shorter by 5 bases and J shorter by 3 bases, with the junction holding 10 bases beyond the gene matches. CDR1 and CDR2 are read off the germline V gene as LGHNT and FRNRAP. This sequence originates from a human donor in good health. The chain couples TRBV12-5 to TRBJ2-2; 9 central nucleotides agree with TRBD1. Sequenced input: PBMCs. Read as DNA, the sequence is TGTGCTAGTGGTGTGGGCGGACAGGGGACCCACACCGGGGAGCTGTTTTTT. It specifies CASGVGGQGTHTGELFF.